The entry that follows covers one T cell receptor beta chain sequence. Its antigen is unknown. The sample is drawn from a study of beta chain features in type 1 diabetes. Findings of the study overall: Type 1 diabetes patients had VDJ junctions that carried fewer insertions and more deletions.

Since all of the isolated RNA was reverse transcribed, expressed TCRB transcripts were what got sequenced. Measured with immunoSEQ multiplex PCR; TCRdb has only the in-frame clones, and not every one. The sample contains under 450,000 clones, over 11% of which appear only once. Populations obtained by sorting all exceeded 98% purity. The sample taken for sequencing was naive CD4+ T cells from blood. The sequence came from a man aged 25-40 years in good health.

The CDR3 DNA reads TGTGCCAGCAGCTTGACGGGAGGGCCTTTACTTACGCAGTATTTT. Its protein is CASSLTGGPLLTQYF. The J gene is TRBJ2-3, the V gene TRBV5-6; 8 bases are shared with TRBD2. Germline-derived CDR1 and CDR2 are SGHDT and YYEEEE. The CDR3 loop spans 15 amino acids. V gave up 1 base and J gave up 8 bases; unmatched junction bases: 9.